This T cell receptor beta chain was captured by sequencing in a study of shared T cell receptors in the human thymus. The assay was immunoSEQ multiplex PCR, and TCRdb's table has in-frame clones only and misses some. Among roughly 500,000 clones listed, 75% to 80% were seen once. This clone was found once. The CDR3 covers 19 residues. Trimming removed 3 bases from V and 3 bases from J; junction bases left unmatched: 12. The germline CDR1 and CDR2 sequences are SGHDN and FVKESK. This same sample was also taken into another study, of human thymus T cells.

The sequence came from a boy younger than two with a congenital heart defect. The sequenced sample was thymocytes. The chain joins TRBV14 to TRBJ2-3, with 13 bases matching TRBD2. The DNA of the CDR3 is TGTGCCAGCAGCCAGAGGTCACTAGCGGGAGGGCCAGGAACAGATACGCAGTATTTT. Translation gives CASSQRSLAGGPGTDTQYF.